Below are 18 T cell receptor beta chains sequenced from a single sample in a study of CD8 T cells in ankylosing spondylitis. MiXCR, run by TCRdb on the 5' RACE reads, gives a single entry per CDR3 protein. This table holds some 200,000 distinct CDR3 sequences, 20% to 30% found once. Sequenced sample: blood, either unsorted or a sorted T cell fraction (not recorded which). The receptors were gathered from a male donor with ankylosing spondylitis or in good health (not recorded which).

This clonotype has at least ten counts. The CDR3 spells CSARSRNNQPQHF. The DNA of the CDR3 is TGCAGTGCTAGATCCAGAAACAATCAGCCCCAGCATTTT. The rearrangement uses TRBV20-1 and TRBJ1-5; no reliable D call. V lost 2 bases and J lost 3, with 8 bases in between. The CDR3 has 13 amino acids. CDR1 is DFQATT, CDR2 SNEGSKA, per germline (reference sequence).

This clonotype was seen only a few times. The CDR3 is CSVDLGRPQAQYF. The CDR3 DNA follows: TGCAGCGTTGATTTGGGAAGGCCCCAGGCCCAGTACTTC. The V gene is TRBV29-1, the J gene TRBJ2-5; D call uncertain. The CDR3 totals 13 residues. Trimming removed 3 bases from V and 9 bases from J, with 17 bases in between. The germline gives CDR1 SQVTM, CDR2 ANQGSEA.

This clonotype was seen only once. The CDR3 protein is CASSEVLAGSPLHF. CDR3 nucleotide sequence: TGTGCCAGCAGTGAGGTTTTAGCGGGATCACCCCTCCACTTT. V is TRBV6-1 and J is TRBJ1-6; no definite D call. The CDR3 is 14 residues long. Germline V gene sequence: CDR1 MNHNS, CDR2 SASEGT. V was shortened by 3 bases and J by 10 bases, with 13 bases between the two germline ends.

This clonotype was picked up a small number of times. DNA of the CDR3: TGTGCCAGCAGACAGGGTTCAGGTTTCGGTCAGCCCCAGCATTTT. This codes for CASRQGSGFGQPQHF. The chain couples TRBV27 to TRBJ1-5, with D perhaps matching TRBD1 (6 bases). Trimming removed 6 bases at V and 6 bases at J, with 18 bases between. Germline V gene data show CDR1 as MNHEY and CDR2 as SMNVEV (reference sequence). The CDR3 has 15 residues.

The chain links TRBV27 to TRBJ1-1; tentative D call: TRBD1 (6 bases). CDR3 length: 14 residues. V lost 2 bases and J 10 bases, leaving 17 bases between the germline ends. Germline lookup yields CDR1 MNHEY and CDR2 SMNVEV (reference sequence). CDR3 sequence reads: CASSLRYPGQGAFF. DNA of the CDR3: TGTGCCAGCAGTTTACGTTATCCGGGACAAGGAGCTTTCTTT.

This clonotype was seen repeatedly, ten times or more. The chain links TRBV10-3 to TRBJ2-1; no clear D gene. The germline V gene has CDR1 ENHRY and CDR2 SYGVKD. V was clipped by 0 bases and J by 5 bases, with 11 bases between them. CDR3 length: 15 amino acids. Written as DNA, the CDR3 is TGTGCCATCAGTGAGTCAGGGATCGGCGACAATGAGCAGTTCTTC. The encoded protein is CAISESGIGDNEQFF.

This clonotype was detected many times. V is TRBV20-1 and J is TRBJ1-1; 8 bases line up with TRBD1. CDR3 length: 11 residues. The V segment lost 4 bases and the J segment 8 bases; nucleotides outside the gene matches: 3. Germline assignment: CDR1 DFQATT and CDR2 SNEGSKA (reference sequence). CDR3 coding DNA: TGCAGTGCTAATGGACAGGGAGAAGCTTTCTTT. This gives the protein CSANGQGEAFF.

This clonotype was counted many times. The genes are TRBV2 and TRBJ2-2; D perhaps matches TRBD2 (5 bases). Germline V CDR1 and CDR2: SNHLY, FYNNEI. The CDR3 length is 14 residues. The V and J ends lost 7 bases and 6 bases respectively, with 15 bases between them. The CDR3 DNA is TGTGCCAGCAAAGGGATCACGGGGTCCGGGGAGCTGTTTTTT. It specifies CASKGITGSGELFF.

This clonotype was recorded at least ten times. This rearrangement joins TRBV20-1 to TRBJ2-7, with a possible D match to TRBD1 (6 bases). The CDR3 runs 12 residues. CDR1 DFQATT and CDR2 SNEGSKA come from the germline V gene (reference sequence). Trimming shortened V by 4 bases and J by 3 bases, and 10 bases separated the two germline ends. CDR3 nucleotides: TGCAGTGCTAATGAGGACAGCTACGAGCAGTACTTC. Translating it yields CSANEDSYEQYF.

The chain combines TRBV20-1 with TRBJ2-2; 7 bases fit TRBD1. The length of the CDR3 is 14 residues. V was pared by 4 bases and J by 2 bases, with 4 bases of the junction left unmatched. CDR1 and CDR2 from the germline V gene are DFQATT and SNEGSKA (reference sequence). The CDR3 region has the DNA TGCAGTGCTAAGTACAGGGGTAACACCGGGGAGCTGTTTTTT. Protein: CSAKYRGNTGELFF.

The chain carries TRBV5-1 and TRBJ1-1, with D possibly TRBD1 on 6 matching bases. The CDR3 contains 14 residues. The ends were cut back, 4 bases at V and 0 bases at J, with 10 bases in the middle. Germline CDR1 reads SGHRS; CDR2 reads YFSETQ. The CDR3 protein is CASSQGTMNTEAFF. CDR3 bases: TGCGCCAGCAGCCAGGGGACAATGAACACTGAAGCTTTCTTT. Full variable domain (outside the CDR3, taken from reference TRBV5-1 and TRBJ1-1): KAGVTQTPRYLIKTRGQQVTLSCSPISGHRSVSWYQQTPGQGLQFLFEYFSETQRNKGNFPGRFSGRQFSNSRSEMNVSTLELGDSALYLCASSQGTMNTEAFFGQGTRLTVV.

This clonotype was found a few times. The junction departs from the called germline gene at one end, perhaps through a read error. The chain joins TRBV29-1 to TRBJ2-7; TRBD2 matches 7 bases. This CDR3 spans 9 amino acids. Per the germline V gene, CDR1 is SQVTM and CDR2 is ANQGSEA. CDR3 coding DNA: TGCAGTGACTCGGGGGGATTGGGCTTC. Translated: CSDSGGLGF.

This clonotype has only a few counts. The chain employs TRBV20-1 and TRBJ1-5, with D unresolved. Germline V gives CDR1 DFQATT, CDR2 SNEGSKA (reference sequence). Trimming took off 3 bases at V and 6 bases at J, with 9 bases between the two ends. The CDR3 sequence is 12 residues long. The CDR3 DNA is TGCAGTGCTAGTCCAGGTACTCAGCCCCAGCATTTT. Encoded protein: CSASPGTQPQHF.

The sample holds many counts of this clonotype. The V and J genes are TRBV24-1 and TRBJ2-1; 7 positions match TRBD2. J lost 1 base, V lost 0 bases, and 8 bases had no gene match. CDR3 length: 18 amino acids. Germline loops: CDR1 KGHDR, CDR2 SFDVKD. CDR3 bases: TGTGCCACCAGTGATTTGCGGGGCGGGAGAGGTTCCTACAATGAGCAGTTCTTC. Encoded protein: CATSDLRGGRGSYNEQFF.

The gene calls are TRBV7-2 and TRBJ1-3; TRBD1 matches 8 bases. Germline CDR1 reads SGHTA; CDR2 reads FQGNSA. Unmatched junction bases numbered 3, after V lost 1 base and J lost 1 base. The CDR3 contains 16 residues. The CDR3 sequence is CASSLEQGGSGNTIYF. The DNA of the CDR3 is TGTGCCAGCAGCTTAGAACAGGGGGGGTCTGGAAACACCATATATTTT.

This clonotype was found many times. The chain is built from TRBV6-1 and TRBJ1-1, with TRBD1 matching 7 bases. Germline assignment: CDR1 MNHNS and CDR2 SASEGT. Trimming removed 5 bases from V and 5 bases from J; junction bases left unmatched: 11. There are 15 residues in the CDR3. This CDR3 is CASSPPKGGATEAFF. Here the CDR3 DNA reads TGTGCCAGCAGTCCCCCCAAAGGGGGCGCGACTGAAGCTTTCTTT.

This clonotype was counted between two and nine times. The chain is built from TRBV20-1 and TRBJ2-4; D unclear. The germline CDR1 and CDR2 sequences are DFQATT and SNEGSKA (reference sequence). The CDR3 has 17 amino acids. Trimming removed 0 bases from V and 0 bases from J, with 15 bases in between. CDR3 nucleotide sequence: TGCAGTGCTAGAGATGTTCCTGGGTTTCTAGCCAAAAACATTCAGTACTTC. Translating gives CSARDVPGFLAKNIQYF.

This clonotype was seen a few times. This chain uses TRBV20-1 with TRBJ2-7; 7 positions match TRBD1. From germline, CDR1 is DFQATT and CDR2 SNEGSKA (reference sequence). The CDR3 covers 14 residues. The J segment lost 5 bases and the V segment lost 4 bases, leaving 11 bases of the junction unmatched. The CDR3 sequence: CSATLPTGIHEQYF. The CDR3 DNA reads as TGCAGTGCTACCCTACCGACAGGGATTCACGAGCAGTACTTC.